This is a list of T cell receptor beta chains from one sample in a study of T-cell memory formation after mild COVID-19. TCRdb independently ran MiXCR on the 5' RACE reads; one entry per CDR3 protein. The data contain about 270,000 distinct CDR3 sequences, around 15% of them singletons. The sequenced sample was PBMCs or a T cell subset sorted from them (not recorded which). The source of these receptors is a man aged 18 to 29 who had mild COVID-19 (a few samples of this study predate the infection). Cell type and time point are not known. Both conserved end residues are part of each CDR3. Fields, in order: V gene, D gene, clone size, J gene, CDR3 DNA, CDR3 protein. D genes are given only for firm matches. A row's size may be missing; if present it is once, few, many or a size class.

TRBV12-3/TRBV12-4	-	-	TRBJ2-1	TGTGCCAGCACCGTAGGAGGCGACTCCTACAATGAGCAGTTCTTC	CASTVGGDSYNEQFF
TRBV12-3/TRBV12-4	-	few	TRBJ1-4	TGTGCCAGCAGTCGGGGCCTCCTTGCAACTAATGAAAAACTGTTTTTT	CASSRGLLATNEKLFF
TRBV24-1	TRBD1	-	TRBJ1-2	TGTGCCACCAGCGGCCCGGGACAGGGAAACTATGGCTACACCTTC	CATSGPGQGNYGYTF
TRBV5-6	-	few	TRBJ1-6	TGTGCCAGCAGCTTAGCTGTCTCACCCCTCCACTTT	CASSLAVSPLHF
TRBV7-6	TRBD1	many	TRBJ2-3	TGTGCCAGCAGCGTAGGGGGACAGGGGATTGATACGCAGTATTTT	CASSVGGQGIDTQYF
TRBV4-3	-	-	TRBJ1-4	TGCGCCAGCAGCCAAGATCAATATGGCCTGAGAGAAAAACTGTTTTTT	CASSQDQYGLREKLFF
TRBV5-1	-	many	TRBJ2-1	TGCGCCAGCAGCTCCAGGGGTGTTTCCTACAATGAGCAGTTCTTC	CASSSRGVSYNEQFF
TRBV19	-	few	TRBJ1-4	TGTGCCAGTAGTACAGGGCCACCGAATGAAAAACTGTTTTTT	CASSTGPPNEKLFF
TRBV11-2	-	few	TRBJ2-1	TGTGCCAGCAGCTTAGGGGCGGGGAGATACAATGAGCAGTTCTTC	CASSLGAGRYNEQFF
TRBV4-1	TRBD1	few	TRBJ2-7	TGCGCCAGCAGCCGTACGTCGGGACAGAGCTCCTACGAGCAGTACTTC	CASSRTSGQSSYEQYF
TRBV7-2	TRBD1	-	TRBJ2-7	TGTGCCAGCAGCTCACCGGGACAGGGGTTCCACGAGCAGTACTTC	CASSSPGQGFHEQYF
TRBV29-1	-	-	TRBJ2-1	TGCAGCGTTGAAGGGGGGCGGGGACACTCCAGCTCCTACAATGAGCAGTTCTTC	CSVEGGRGHSSSYNEQFF
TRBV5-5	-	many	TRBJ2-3	TGTGCCAGCAGCTGGAGGGGCCTAGCGTGGTCAGATACGCAGTATTTT	CASSWRGLAWSDTQYF
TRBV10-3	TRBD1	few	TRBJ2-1	TGTGCCATCAGTGGGGACAGAGGAAGCTCCTACAATGAGCAGTTCTTC	CAISGDRGSSYNEQFF
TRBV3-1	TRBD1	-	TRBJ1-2	TGTGCCAGCAGCCATAGAGAAACGACAGGGAACTATGGCTACACCTTC	CASSHRETTGNYGYTF
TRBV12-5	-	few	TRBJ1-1	TGTGCTAGTGGCTTCCGGGAGGGAAGTGGCCCTGAAGCTTTCTTT	CASGFREGSGPEAFF
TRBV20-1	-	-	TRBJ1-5	TGCAGTGCTAGAGATCACGGAAAAGGGAATAGCAATCAGCCCCAGCATTTT	CSARDHGKGNSNQPQHF
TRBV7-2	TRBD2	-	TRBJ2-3	TGTGCCAGCAGCCTCGCCCTCGGGGGGGCTGGTGATACGCAGTATTTT	CASSLALGGAGDTQYF
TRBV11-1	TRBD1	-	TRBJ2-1	TGTGCCAGCAGCCGGGAAACAGGGGGCTCCTACAATGAGCAGTTCTTC	CASSRETGGSYNEQFF
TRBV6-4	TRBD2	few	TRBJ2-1	TGTGCCAGCAGTGACTCGCGGGGGGCTAGAAATGAGCAGTTCTTC	CASSDSRGARNEQFF
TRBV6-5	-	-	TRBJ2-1	TGTGCCAGCAGTTACCCAGGGCACAATGAGCAGTTCTTC	CASSYPGHNEQFF
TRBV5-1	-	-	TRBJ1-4	TGCGCCAGCAGCCCAGACTTCGGTGTGGAACTGTTTTTT	CASSPDFGVELFF
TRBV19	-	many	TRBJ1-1	TGTGCCAGTAGTATTAGCTCGGGGACCGAAGCTTTCTTT	CASSISSGTEAFF
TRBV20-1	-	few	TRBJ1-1	TGCAGTCCTATCGGTTCGAACACTGAAGCTTTCTTT	CSPIGSNTEAFF
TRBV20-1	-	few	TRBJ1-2	TGCAGTGCTAGAGAGTTCGGGGGAGGGAACTATGGCTACACCTTC	CSAREFGGGNYGYTF
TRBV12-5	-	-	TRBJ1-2	TGTGCTAGTCAAAAAGTCCCGAGGGACTATGGCTACACCTTC	CASQKVPRDYGYTF
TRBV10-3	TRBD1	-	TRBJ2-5	TGTGCCATCTCGGCGGGGACAGGGGGCGGTGAGACCCAGTACTTC	CAISAGTGGGETQYF
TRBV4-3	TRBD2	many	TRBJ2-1	TGCGCCAGCAGACCCGGGACTAGCGCCTACAATGAGCAGTTCTTC	CASRPGTSAYNEQFF
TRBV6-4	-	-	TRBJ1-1	TGTGCCAGCAGTGAGGTACGGGGCACTGAAGCTTTCTTT	CASSEVRGTEAFF
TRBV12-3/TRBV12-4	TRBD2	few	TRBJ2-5	TGTGCCAGCAGAGGGAACGGGGGGTTTCACTTC	CASRGNGGFHF
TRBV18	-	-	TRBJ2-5	TGTGCCAGCTCCCCCCGAGGGGGTTGGGGGGCCGGGACGCAAGAGACCCAGTACTTC	CASSPRGGWGAGTQETQYF
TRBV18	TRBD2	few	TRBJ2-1	TGTGCCAGCTCACCACCGTGGCTAGCGGGGAGGATGAAAGAGCAGTTCTTC	CASSPPWLAGRMKEQFF
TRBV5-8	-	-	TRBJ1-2	TGTGCCAGCAGCACCGGACCGCCCCACTATGGCTACACCTTC	CASSTGPPHYGYTF
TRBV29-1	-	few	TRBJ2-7	TGCAGCGTTGAACGGTTGGACACCACCTACGAGCAGTACTTC	CSVERLDTTYEQYF
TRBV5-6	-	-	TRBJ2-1	TGTGCCAGCAGCCAGGAAGGGGGAGCTGAGCAGTTCTTC	CASSQEGGAEQFF
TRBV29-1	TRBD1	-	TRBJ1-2	TGCAGCGTTGAAGTCTTAGGGACAGGGAACTATGGCTACACCTTC	CSVEVLGTGNYGYTF
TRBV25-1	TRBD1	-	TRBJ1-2	TGTGCCAGCAGTGAATCGGGACAGGGAGGCTATGGCTACACCTTC	CASSESGQGGYGYTF
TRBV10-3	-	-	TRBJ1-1	TGTGCCATCAGTGAGTTAGGTGAGGGGGTGAGGAACACTGAAGCTTTCTTT	CAISELGEGVRNTEAFF
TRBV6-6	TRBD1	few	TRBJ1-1	TGTGCCAGCAGCATAGACAGGGGTTGGGCTTTCTTT	CASSIDRGWAFF
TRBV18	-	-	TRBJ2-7	TGTGCCAGCTCACCACCTTTCCCCTACGAGCAGTACTTC	CASSPPFPYEQYF
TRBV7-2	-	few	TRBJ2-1	TGTGCCAGCAGCCCAGGGGTAGCGGGTGCGTACAATGAGCAGTTCTTC	CASSPGVAGAYNEQFF
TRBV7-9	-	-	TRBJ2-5	TGTGCCAGCAGCAGAGGAGACAGGCAAGAGACCCAGTACTTC	CASSRGDRQETQYF
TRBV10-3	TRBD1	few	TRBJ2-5	TGTGCCATCAGTGGGACAGGTCTGGAGACCCAGTACTTC	CAISGTGLETQYF
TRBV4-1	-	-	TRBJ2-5	TGCGCCAGCAGCCAACCCCGGGGGGAGACCCAGTACTTC	CASSQPRGETQYF
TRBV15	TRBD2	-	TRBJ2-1	TGTGCCACCACCCTTGCGGGGGGGTTCAATGAGCAGTTCTTC	CATTLAGGFNEQFF
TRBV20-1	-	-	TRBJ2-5	TGCAGTGCTAGAGATCGTCTGGGACGAGAGACCCAGTACTTC	CSARDRLGRETQYF
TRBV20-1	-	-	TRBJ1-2	TGCAGTGCTCGTCTACCAGGTTATGGCTACACCTTC	CSARLPGYGYTF
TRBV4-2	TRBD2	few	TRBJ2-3	TGTGCCAGCAGCCAATCCGGGACTAGCGGAGGTAATACGCAGTATTTT	CASSQSGTSGGNTQYF
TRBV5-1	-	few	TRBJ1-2	TGCGCCAGCAGCGTCGTTGGGATCCACGGCTACACCTTC	CASSVVGIHGYTF
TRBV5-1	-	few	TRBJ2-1	TGCGCCAGCAGCCCGGAAGGGAGCTACAATGAGCAGTTCTTC	CASSPEGSYNEQFF
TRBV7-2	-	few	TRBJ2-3	TGTGCCAGCAGCCCGACTAGAGTTCGGTATTTT	CASSPTRVRYF
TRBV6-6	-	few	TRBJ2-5	TGTGCCAGCAGGGGATATCAAGGGTTGAGAGTAGAGACCCAGTACTTC	CASRGYQGLRVETQYF
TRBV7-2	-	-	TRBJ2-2	TGTGCCAGCAGCTCGGCTGGGAAATGGAACACCGGGGAGCTGTTTTTT	CASSSAGKWNTGELFF
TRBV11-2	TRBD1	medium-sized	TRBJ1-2	TGTGCCAGCAGCCCTGGACAGGACTATGGCTACACCTTC	CASSPGQDYGYTF